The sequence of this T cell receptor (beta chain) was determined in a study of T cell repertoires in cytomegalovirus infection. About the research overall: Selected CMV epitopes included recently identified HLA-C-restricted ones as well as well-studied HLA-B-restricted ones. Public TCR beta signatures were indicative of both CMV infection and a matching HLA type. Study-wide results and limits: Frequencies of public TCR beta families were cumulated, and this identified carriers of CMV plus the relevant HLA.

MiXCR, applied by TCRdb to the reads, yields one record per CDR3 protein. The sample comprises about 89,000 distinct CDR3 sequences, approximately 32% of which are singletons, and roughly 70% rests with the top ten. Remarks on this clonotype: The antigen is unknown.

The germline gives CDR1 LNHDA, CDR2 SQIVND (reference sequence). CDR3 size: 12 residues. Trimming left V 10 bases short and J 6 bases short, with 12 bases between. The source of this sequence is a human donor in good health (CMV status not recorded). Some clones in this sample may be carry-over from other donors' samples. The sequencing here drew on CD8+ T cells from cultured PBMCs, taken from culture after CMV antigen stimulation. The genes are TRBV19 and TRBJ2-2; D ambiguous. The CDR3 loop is CATNGLAGELFF. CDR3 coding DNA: TGTGCCACCAATGGGTTGGCCGGGGAGCTGTTTTTT.